The 6 T cell receptor beta chains in this list originate from one sample, sequenced in a study of response to subunit inactivated influenza vaccine. MiXCR, run by TCRdb on the RT-PCR reads, gives a single entry per CDR3 protein. This sample carries hundreds of thousands of distinct CDR3 sequences, less than 20% of them seen once, and the ten largest clones take 11%. The sequencing used PBMCs from blood, collected 12 days after vaccination. Receptors originate from a man aged 45-65 years who received an inactivated influenza vaccine.

The chain joins TRBV5-1 to TRBJ2-3; either TRBD1 or TRBD2 may fit D (6 bases each). Germline CDR1 and CDR2: SGHRS and YFSETQ. This CDR3 comprises 14 residues. Trimming cost V 6 bases and J 4 bases, with 15 bases left between them. In DNA, the CDR3 is TGCGCCAGCATGCCGGGGGCCACCCCAGATACGCAGTATTTT. This sequence encodes CASMPGATPDTQYF.

The CDR3 coding sequence is TGTGCCAGCTCAAACCCGGGGGCAGATACGCAGTATTTT. Translated: CASSNPGADTQYF. The chain uses TRBV6-1 and TRBJ2-3; tentatively, D is TRBD2 (6 bases). The CDR3 consists of 13 residues. CDR1 MNHNS and CDR2 SASEGT come from the germline V gene. Between the trimmed V and J ends, which lost 8 bases and 4 bases, there was a span of 13 bases.

V and J are TRBV24-1 and TRBJ2-1; 7 positions agree with TRBD1. From germline, CDR1 is KGHDR and CDR2 SFDVKD. The CDR3 is made up of 15 amino acids. The V gene end was trimmed by 0 bases and the J gene end by 8 bases; junction bases not matched to a gene: 6. The CDR3 region has the DNA TGTGCCACCAGTGATTTGCCCAAGACAGGGCATGAGCAGTTCTTC. It yields the protein CATSDLPKTGHEQFF.

This chain joins TRBV4-1 and TRBJ1-6, with D unclear. The CDR3 loop spans 12 amino acids. From germline, CDR1 is MGHRA and CDR2 YSYEKL. The V gene lost 1 base and the J gene lost 13 bases, with 8 bases spanning the gap. The CDR3 here is CASSQGGWPLHF. In DNA, the CDR3 is TGCGCCAGCAGCCAAGGGGGTTGGCCCCTCCACTTT.

The chain couples TRBV5-1 to TRBJ2-1; 9 bases are a match to TRBD1. This CDR3 is built from 14 residues. Germline V gene sequence: CDR1 SGHRS, CDR2 YFSETQ. J gave up 13 bases and V 4 bases, and 12 bases lay outside the gene matches. The CDR3 loop reads CASSRTGERGTQFF. As DNA, the CDR3 is TGCGCCAGCAGCCGGACAGGGGAAAGGGGAACACAGTTCTTC.

This clonotype has a handful of counts. This chain uses TRBV5-6 with TRBJ2-5; D is perhaps TRBD2 (6 bases). Trimming shortened V by 2 bases and J by 2 bases, and 10 bases separated the two germline ends. CDR3 length: 14 amino acids. Germline V gene sequence: CDR1 SGHDT, CDR2 YYEEEE. The CDR3 protein is CASSFIAGQETQYF. CDR3 coding DNA: TGTGCCAGCAGCTTTATTGCGGGGCAAGAGACCCAGTACTTC. Supplemented by reference TRBV5-6 and TRBJ2-5, the full variable domain reads DAGVTQSPTHLIKTRGQQVTLRCSPKSGHDTVSWYQQALGQGPQFIFQYYEEEERQRGNFPDRFSGHQFPNYSSELNVNALLLGDSALYLCASSFIAGQETQYFGPGTRLLVL.